Following are 15 T cell receptor beta chains from one sample sequenced in a study of T cells in Graves' hyperthyroidism and ophthalmopathy. Amplification of TCR beta CDR3 regions was performed using RNA transcripts as template. HTBI primers drove first-round RT-PCR of the TCR CDR3. TCRdb independently ran MiXCR on the multiplex PCR reads; one entry per CDR3 protein. The profile shows more than 500,000 distinct CDR3 sequences, about half of them singletons. Sequenced: peripheral blood or thyroid tissue (not recorded which). Source of these receptors: an adult woman with Graves' disease, either hyperthyroidism or ophthalmopathy (not recorded which).

This clonotype has just a few counts. The chain has TRBV11-1 and TRBJ2-3, with 9 bases that match TRBD1. J lost 5 bases, V lost 5 bases, and 11 bases had no gene match. The CDR3 contains 16 residues. The germline V gene has CDR1 SGHAT and CDR2 FQDESV (reference sequence). In DNA, the CDR3 is TGTGCCAGCAGCCAATCTGGGACAGGGTTTGGAGATACGCAGTATTTT. Translating gives CASSQSGTGFGDTQYF.

V gene TRBV7-2 combines with J gene TRBJ1-6, with unresolved D. CDR3 length: 13 residues. CDR1 SGHTA and CDR2 FQGNSA come from the germline V gene. V lost 5 bases to trimming and J lost 5 bases, with 7 bases between them. The CDR3 region is CASSPPHNSPLHF. CDR3 bases: TGTGCCAGCAGCCCACCCCATAATTCACCCCTCCACTTT. The full variable domain, its missing parts supplied by reference TRBV7-2 and TRBJ1-6, is GAGVSQSPSNKVTEKGKDVELRCDPISGHTALYWYRQSLGQGLEFLIYFQGNSAPDKSGLPSDRFSAERTGGSVSTLTIQRTQQEDSAVYLCASSPPHNSPLHFGNGTRLTVT.

The rearrangement uses TRBV7-9 and TRBJ1-1; TRBD1 matches at 8 bases. The germline CDR1 and CDR2 sequences are SEHNR and FQNEAQ (reference sequence). Trimming at V came to 3 bases and at J to 4 bases, leaving 4 bases not matched to a gene. The CDR3 totals 14 residues. As DNA, the CDR3 is TGTGCCAGCAGCTTTACAGGGGGGGTCACTGAAGCTTTCTTT. Translating gives CASSFTGGVTEAFF.

In this sample, this clonotype turned up many times. V and J are TRBV29-1 and TRBJ1-2, with D possibly matching TRBD1 (5 bases). This CDR3 is built from 14 residues. Germline CDR1 SQVTM, CDR2 ANQGSEA. V was clipped by 7 bases and J by 0 bases, with 15 bases between them. The CDR3 bases are TGCAGCGCTGGTGGGGGGTCAGCTAACTATGGCTACACCTTC. Its protein product is CSAGGGSANYGYTF. Full variable domain (remainder filled in from reference TRBV29-1 and TRBJ1-2): SAVISQKPSRDICQRGTSLTIQCQVDSQVTMMFWYRQQPGQSLTLIATANQGSEATYESGFVIDKFPISRPNLTFSTLTVSNMSPEDSSIYLCSAGGGSANYGYTFGSGTRLTVV.

This sequence joins TRBV4-1 and TRBJ2-7; no clear D. The CDR3 consists of 15 residues. Germline-derived CDR1 and CDR2 are MGHRA and YSYEKL. The germline V and J ends were trimmed by 1 base and 1 base, with 11 bases remaining between them. CDR3 sequence reads: CASSQAPGLSYEQYF. CDR3 nucleotide sequence: TGCGCCAGCAGCCAAGCCCCAGGATTGTCCTACGAGCAGTACTTC.

This clonotype turned up a few times. CDR3 amino acids: CASTPQGDNQPQHF. In DNA, the CDR3 is TGTGCCAGCACCCCACAGGGGGATAATCAGCCCCAGCATTTT. The rearrangement links TRBV2 to TRBJ1-5; TRBD1 matches at 8 bases. Germline CDR1 reads SNHLY; CDR2 reads FYNNEI. Trimming at V came to 7 bases and at J to 4 bases, leaving 6 bases not matched to a gene. This CDR3 has 14 amino acids.

This chain links TRBV29-1 with TRBJ1-3; no definite D call. V gave up 2 bases and J gave up 1 base, with 9 bases separating them. The V gene's germline CDR1 is SQVTM and CDR2 ANQGSEA. The CDR3 has 14 residues. CDR3 region: CSVESVLSGNTIYF. The CDR3 region has the DNA TGCAGCGTTGAAAGTGTCTTATCTGGAAACACCATATATTTT.

V is TRBV7-9 and J is TRBJ2-2, with D tentatively TRBD1 (6 bases). V was trimmed by 4 bases and J by 6 bases, leaving 12 bases between them. The CDR3 sequence is 14 residues long. Germline lookup yields CDR1 SEHNR and CDR2 FQNEAQ (reference sequence). The CDR3 region is CASSSDRGSGELFF. The CDR3, as DNA: TGTGCCAGCAGCTCGGATAGGGGGTCCGGGGAGCTGTTTTTT.

V and J are TRBV7-9 and TRBJ2-7; D is ambiguous. Germline lookup yields CDR1 SEHNR and CDR2 FQNEAQ (reference sequence). Trimming left V 1 base short and J 5 bases short, with 9 bases between. The CDR3 totals 13 residues. The CDR3 reads CASSLGAADEQYF. DNA for the CDR3: TGTGCCAGCAGCTTAGGGGCGGCGGACGAGCAGTACTTC.

The sample holds one count of this clonotype. V usage is TRBV7-2 and J usage is TRBJ2-7, with TRBD2 matching 8 bases. The germline V gene encodes CDR1 SGHTA and CDR2 FQGNSA. CDR3 length equals 14 residues. The CDR3 DNA sequence: TGTTCCGGCAGCTTAGCGTTCGGGAGGGGCGAGCAGTACTTC. Encoded protein: CSGSLAFGRGEQYF.

V is TRBV11-1 and J is TRBJ2-7; the match to TRBD1 covers 10 bases. Germline CDR1 and CDR2: SGHAT and FQDESV (reference sequence). J was trimmed by 3 bases and V by 6 bases; bases with no gene match: 11. The CDR3 totals 16 residues. The CDR3 DNA follows: TGTGCCAGCAGTGGACAGGGGGTGAATGGCTACTACGAGCAGTACTTC. It codes for CASSGQGVNGYYEQYF.

This clonotype was seen repeatedly, ten times or more. This chain joins TRBV7-9 and TRBJ2-2; the D gene is possibly TRBD1 (5 bases). Germline CDR1 is SEHNR and CDR2 is FQNEAQ (reference sequence). The V gene lost 5 bases and the J gene lost 0 bases, with 13 bases spanning the gap. This CDR3 region has 16 residues. The CDR3 nucleotides are TGTGCCAGCAGCCCGTCGACAGTAGCGAACACCGGGGAGCTGTTTTTT. It is translated as CASSPSTVANTGELFF.

This clonotype was recorded many times. The chain couples TRBV12-3 or TRBV12-4 to TRBJ1-6; D not certain. V lost 5 bases to trimming and J lost 9 bases, with 8 bases between them. The CDR3 runs to 12 residues. This CDR3 reads CASSRDTSPLHF. The CDR3 DNA follows: TGTGCCAGCAGTCGCGACACTTCACCCCTCCACTTT.

About this clonotype itself: A clone one base away is much larger, so this may be a read error. The genes are TRBV4-1 and TRBJ2-7; no clear D. Germline V lookup: CDR1 MGHRA, CDR2 YSYEKL. The CDR3 runs to 15 residues. Here the CDR3 reads CASSPLIGRSCEQYF. As DNA, the CDR3 is TGCGCCAGCAGCCCGCTAATTGGGCGCTCCTGCGAGCAGTACTTC.

This clonotype was detected a few times. The V call is TRBV7-9, the J call TRBJ1-2; D unresolved. The V end was cut by 5 bases, the J end by 2 bases, with 21 bases between. Germline V gene data show CDR1 as SEHNR and CDR2 as FQNEAQ (reference sequence). CDR3 size: 17 residues. The CDR3 sequence is CASSLTTAGRSNYGYTF. CDR3 DNA: TGTGCCAGCAGCCTAACCACTGCGGGCCGTTCGAACTATGGCTACACCTTC.